This T cell receptor beta chain was observed in a study of blood T cells in healthy people across ages. The CDR3 loop spans 13 amino acids. V gave up 1 base and J gave up 7 bases, with 7 bases separating them. Germline CDR1 and CDR2: SGHAT and FQNNGV. There are a few counts of this clonotype. The antigen is unknown. Study outcomes and limitations: PBMCs that were unsorted prevented a conclusive naive versus antigen-experienced comparison.

PCR was performed a second time for about 7 to 11 cycles using a sample-barcoded 5' primer and a J-beta primer mix. TCRdb redid the calling of the 5' RACE reads with MiXCR, one entry per CDR3 protein. The table has approximately 760,000 distinct CDR3 sequences, approximately 25% seen once; the top ten hold 9.4%. These data were also reused for a study on T cells of mothers and their children.

The sample consisted of blood. The chain carries TRBV11-2 and TRBJ2-2, with no clear D. This clonotype was obtained from a boy aged 5 to 17 in good health. CDR3 DNA: TGTGCCAGCAGCTTAGTGAATGTCGGGGAGCTGTTTTTT. It encodes CASSLVNVGELFF. Together with reference TRBV11-2 and TRBJ2-2, the CDR3 gives the full variable domain: EAGVAQSPRYKIIEKRQSVAFWCNPISGHATLYWYQQILGQGPKLLIQFQNNGVVDDSQLPKDRFSAERLKGVDSTLKIQPAKLEDSAVYLCASSLVNVGELFFGEGSRLTVL.